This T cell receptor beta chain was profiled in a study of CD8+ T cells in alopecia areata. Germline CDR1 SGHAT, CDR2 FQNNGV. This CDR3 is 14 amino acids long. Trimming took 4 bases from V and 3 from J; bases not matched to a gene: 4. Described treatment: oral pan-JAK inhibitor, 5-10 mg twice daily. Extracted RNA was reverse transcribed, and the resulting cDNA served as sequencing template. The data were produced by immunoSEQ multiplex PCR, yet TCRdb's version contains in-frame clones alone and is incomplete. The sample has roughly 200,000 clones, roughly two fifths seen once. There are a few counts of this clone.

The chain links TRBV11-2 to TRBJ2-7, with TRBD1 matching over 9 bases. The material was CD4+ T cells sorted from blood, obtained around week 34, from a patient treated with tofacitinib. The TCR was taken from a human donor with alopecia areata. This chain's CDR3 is CASSWTGVSYEQYF. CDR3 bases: TGTGCCAGCAGCTGGACAGGGGTCAGCTACGAGCAGTACTTC.